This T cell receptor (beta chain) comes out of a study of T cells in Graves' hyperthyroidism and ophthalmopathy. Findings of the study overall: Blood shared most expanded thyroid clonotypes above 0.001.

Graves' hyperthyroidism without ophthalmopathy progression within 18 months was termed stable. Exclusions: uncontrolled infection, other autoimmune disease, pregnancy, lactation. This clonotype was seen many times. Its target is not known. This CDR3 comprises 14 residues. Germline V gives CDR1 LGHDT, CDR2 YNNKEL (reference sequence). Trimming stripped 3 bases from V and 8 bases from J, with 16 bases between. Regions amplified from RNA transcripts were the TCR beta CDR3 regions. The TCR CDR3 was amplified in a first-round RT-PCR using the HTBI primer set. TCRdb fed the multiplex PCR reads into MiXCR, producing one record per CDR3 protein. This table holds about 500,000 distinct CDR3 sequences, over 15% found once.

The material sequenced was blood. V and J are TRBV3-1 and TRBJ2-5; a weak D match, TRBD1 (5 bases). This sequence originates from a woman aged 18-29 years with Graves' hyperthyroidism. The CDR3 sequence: CASSQQGGGNTQYF. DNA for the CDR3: TGTGCCAGCAGCCAGCAGGGTGGCGGAAACACCCAGTACTTC.